A selection of T cell receptor beta chains follows, all from one sample in a study of cytomegalovirus exposure and HLA in healthy donors. Assay used: immunoSEQ multiplex PCR; TCRdb lists only in-frame clones, some missing. The table shows about 200,000 clones, with roughly 13% occurring only once. The sequenced material came from PBMCs. The receptors here all came from a man aged 45-60 years in good health and CMV-seropositive. CDR3s include the opening cysteine and the closing phenylalanine or tryptophan. The order of the fields is D gene, V gene, J gene, clone size, CDR3 DNA, CDR3 protein. D genes are given only for firm matches. Where a row states a size, it is once, few, many or the class of an expanded clone; other rows omit it.

>.|TRBV18|TRBJ1-1|.
TGTGCCAGCTCCCAGCAAGGGGGGAACACTGAAGCTTTCTTT
CASSQQGGNTEAFF
>TRBD1|TRBV2|TRBJ1-1|.
TGTGCCAGCAGCATACAGGGGGAGGGAACTGAAGCTTTCTTT
CASSIQGEGTEAFF
>TRBD1|TRBV4-3|TRBJ2-7|few
TGCGCCAGCAGCCAAGAGGGGACAGGAGCCCACGAGCAGTACTTC
CASSQEGTGAHEQYF
>TRBD2|TRBV27|TRBJ2-3|.
TGTGCCAGCAGTTTACGGCTAGCGGGGGGGCTGAGTACAGATACGCAGTATTTT
CASSLRLAGGLSTDTQYF
>TRBD1|TRBV11-3|TRBJ1-1|.
TGTGCCAGCAGCTTAGCAGCCAGGGGGCCTTCCACTGAAGCTTTCTTT
CASSLAARGPSTEAFF
>.|TRBV5-1|TRBJ2-1|.
TGCGCCAGCAGCTTGGCCCAGGGGTTTAGCAATGAGCAGTTCTTC
CASSLAQGFSNEQFF
>.|TRBV15|TRBJ2-2|.
TGTGCCACCAGCAGAGGGAGCTTGAACACCGGGGAGCTGTTTTTT
CATSRGSLNTGELFF
>TRBD1|TRBV7-9|TRBJ2-1|.
TGTGCCAGCAGTGACAGGGCAACGGTGGGTGAGCAGTTCTTC
CASSDRATVGEQFF
>.|TRBV7-2|TRBJ2-2|many
TGTGCCAGCAGCTTAGGGGCAGCCGGGGAGCTGTTTTTT
CASSLGAAGELFF
>.|TRBV7-6|TRBJ1-3|few
TGTGCCAGCAGCTTAAACTTTCAAGGAAACACCATATATTTT
CASSLNFQGNTIYF
>TRBD2|TRBV4-1|TRBJ2-2|.
TGCGCCAGCAGCCAGGGCACTAGCGGGGGGCTTAACACCGGGGAGCTGTTTTTT
CASSQGTSGGLNTGELFF
>.|TRBV7-6|TRBJ2-3|few
TGTGCCAGCAGCTTAGCGCCACTCTCAGATACGCAGTATTTT
CASSLAPLSDTQYF
>.|TRBV10-3|TRBJ1-1|.
TGTGCCATCAGTGAGGGGTTTCGGGGTTTTAACGCTGAAGCTTTCTTT
CAISEGFRGFNAEAFF
>.|TRBV19|TRBJ1-4|few
TGTGCCAGTAGTTACAGAGCCCTTAATGAAAAACTGTTTTTT
CASSYRALNEKLFF
>.|TRBV11-1|TRBJ2-1|.
TGTGCCAGCAGCCGTCAAGGGGGTAGTGAGCAGTTCTTC
CASSRQGGSEQFF
>TRBD1|TRBV5-1|TRBJ1-2|.
TGCGCCAGCAGCTTAGACAGGGGTTCGGCCGGCTATACCTTC
CASSLDRGSAGYTF
>TRBD1|TRBV7-2|TRBJ1-1|.
TGTGCCAGCAGCTTAGGACCCGGACAGGGGAACACTGAAGCTTTCTTT
CASSLGPGQGNTEAFF
>TRBD1|TRBV5-1|TRBJ1-2|.
TGCGCCAGCAGCTTGGGACAGGGAATCTATGGCTACACCTTC
CASSLGQGIYGYTF
>TRBD1|TRBV30|TRBJ1-3|few
TGTGCCTGGAGTGTACCGACAGGGTGGGAAAACACCATATATTTT
CAWSVPTGWENTIYF
>.|TRBV9|TRBJ1-1|.
TGTGCCAGCAGCGTCGCGACAGACACTGAAGCTTTCTTT
CASSVATDTEAFF
>.|TRBV6-6|TRBJ1-1|.
TGTGCCAGCAGTGCCCGCCAGGGGCTCGCTGAAGCTTTCTTT
CASSARQGLAEAFF
>.|TRBV5-1|TRBJ2-7|few
TGCGCCAGCAGCTTGGCCCCATCCTACGAGCAGTACTTC
CASSLAPSYEQYF
>TRBD1|TRBV19|TRBJ1-5|few
TGTGCCAGTAGTTCGTGGACAGGGGGGAAAGTTCAGCCCCAGCATTTT
CASSSWTGGKVQPQHF
>TRBD1|TRBV18|TRBJ2-2|few
TGTGCCAGCTCACCCGGGACAGGGGGCGGTGAGCTGTTTTTT
CASSPGTGGGELFF
>.|TRBV2|TRBJ2-5|few
TGTGCCAGCAGCGAAGAGACCCAGTACTTC
CASSEETQYF
>.|TRBV10-2|TRBJ2-2|.
TGCGCCAGCAGGGGAGGGGGGGGTAACACCGGGGAGCTGTTTTTT
CASRGGGGNTGELFF
>.|TRBV19|TRBJ2-7|.
TGTGCCAGTAGTATAAAACAGAGCTACGAGCAGTACTTC
CASSIKQSYEQYF
>.|TRBV9|TRBJ2-3|few
TGTGCCAGCAGTGAAAGGGGGAAGGTTGGAGATACGCAGTATTTT
CASSERGKVGDTQYF
>.|TRBV11-2|TRBJ2-5|.
TGTGCCAGCAGCCCGAGACAGGCCTATCAAGAGACCCAGTACTTC
CASSPRQAYQETQYF
>TRBD1|TRBV10-2|TRBJ1-5|few
TGCGCCAGCAGTCGGGACAGGGGATGGAATCAGCCCCAGCATTTT
CASSRDRGWNQPQHF